A selection of T cell receptor beta chains follows, all from one sample in a study of post-analysis software for immune sequencing data. TCRdb used MiXCR to reprocess the PCR reads, holding one entry per CDR3 protein. The data contain about 680,000 distinct CDR3 sequences, 55% to 60% of them seen just once; the ten biggest clones take up approximately 10%. Material for sequencing was blood. These receptors all stem from a girl aged 2-9 years with multiple sclerosis. CDR3s include the opening cysteine and the closing phenylalanine or tryptophan.

v_call cdr3_aa
TRBV3-1 CASAGAYGYTF
TRBV27 CASSLGTSGSAGEQFF
TRBV7-3 CASSLTGRSGSGTPSSYNEQFF
TRBV12-3/TRBV12-4 CASSFQRSSYNEQFF
TRBV7-2 CASSVPGQGAFDNGYTF
TRBV5-5 CASSPPGAAGAPADTQYF
TRBV29-1 CSVEGGNTEAFF
TRBV5-1 CASSLVSATEAFF
TRBV29-1 CSVDRAGDPYNEQFF
TRBV24-1 CATSDLRLRGSSYNEQFF
TRBV7-7 CASSFDFAGFNEQFF
TRBV5-1 CASSLGQGAHEQFF
TRBV5-1 CASSLDTSGNEQFF
TRBV6-1 CASSELTGGNYGYTF
TRBV6-5 CASSYPGQGGEQYF
TRBV29-1 CSAREQTNTEAFF
TRBV14 CASSESGYNQPQHF
TRBV6-6 CASSYETGGPGANVLTF
TRBV10-3 CAISGAGSQETQYF
TRBV12-3/TRBV12-4 CASSLRENTEAFF
TRBV7-9 CASSPRDRVVHRGYTF
TRBV6-1 CASSGLAGDTGELFF
TRBV6-5 CASSPPYYNEQFF
TRBV9 CASSATGGGETQYF
TRBV20-1 CSAPLSGRGNYGYTF
TRBV7-9 CASSHVGGGEQYF
TRBV2 CASSFPRTSGGHQETQYF
TRBV24-1 CATGRGVYNEQFF
TRBV29-1 CSVGTDTQYF
TRBV5-1 CASVETSGNYNEQFF
TRBV20-1 CSAVKSGSSYEQYF
TRBV7-9 CASSPKDKETQYF
TRBV5-5 CASSLGLADNTDTQYF
TRBV12-3/TRBV12-4 CASSSISGANVLTF
TRBV20-1 CSAQLDGETQYF
TRBV29-1 CSVPTGGRADTQYF
TRBV6-5 CASSYSYRGYEKLFF
TRBV16 CASSLPQGFMNTEAFF
TRBV7-9 CASSLDRQDGYTF
TRBV12-3/TRBV12-4 CASSLGLLEQYF
TRBV5-6 CASSPGTSLAKNIQYF
TRBV20-1 CSAGGQGNTEAFF
TRBV7-2 CASSRGLGQPQHF
TRBV27 CASSPRQAFNYGYTF
TRBV14 CASSQVAGGHQTQYF
TRBV5-4 CASSPGGGGFGEQFF
TRBV6-2/TRBV6-3 CASSYPVGSGPDTQYF
TRBV6-5 CASSYTTHNQRGYTF
TRBV5-6 CASSFGRATYEQYF
TRBV12-3/TRBV12-4 CASSLGAGGNYEQYF
TRBV6-5 CASSGDDSYEQYF
TRBV9 CASSVGAGGLTDTQYF
TRBV6-2/TRBV6-3 CASSEDFNEQFF
TRBV4-2 CASGTSGEWGEQFF
TRBV6-6 CASSRGTYANSPLHF
TRBV6-2/TRBV6-3 CASTALGGAQGFDTEAFF
TRBV19 CASSAAGANVLTF
TRBV11-2 CASSLEASSYGYTF
TRBV29-1 CSVLPRHAPIYEQYF